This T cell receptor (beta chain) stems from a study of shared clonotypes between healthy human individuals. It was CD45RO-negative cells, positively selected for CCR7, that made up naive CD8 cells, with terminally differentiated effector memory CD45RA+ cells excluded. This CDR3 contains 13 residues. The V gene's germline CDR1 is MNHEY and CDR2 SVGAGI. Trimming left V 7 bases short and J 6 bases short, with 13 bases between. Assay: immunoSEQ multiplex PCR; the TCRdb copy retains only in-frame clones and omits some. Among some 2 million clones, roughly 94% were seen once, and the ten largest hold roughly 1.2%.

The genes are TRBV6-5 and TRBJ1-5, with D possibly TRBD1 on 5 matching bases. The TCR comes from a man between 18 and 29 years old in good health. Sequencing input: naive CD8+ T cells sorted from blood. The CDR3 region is CASTGGMGQPQHF. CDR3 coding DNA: TGTGCCAGCACTGGGGGTATGGGTCAGCCCCAGCATTTT.